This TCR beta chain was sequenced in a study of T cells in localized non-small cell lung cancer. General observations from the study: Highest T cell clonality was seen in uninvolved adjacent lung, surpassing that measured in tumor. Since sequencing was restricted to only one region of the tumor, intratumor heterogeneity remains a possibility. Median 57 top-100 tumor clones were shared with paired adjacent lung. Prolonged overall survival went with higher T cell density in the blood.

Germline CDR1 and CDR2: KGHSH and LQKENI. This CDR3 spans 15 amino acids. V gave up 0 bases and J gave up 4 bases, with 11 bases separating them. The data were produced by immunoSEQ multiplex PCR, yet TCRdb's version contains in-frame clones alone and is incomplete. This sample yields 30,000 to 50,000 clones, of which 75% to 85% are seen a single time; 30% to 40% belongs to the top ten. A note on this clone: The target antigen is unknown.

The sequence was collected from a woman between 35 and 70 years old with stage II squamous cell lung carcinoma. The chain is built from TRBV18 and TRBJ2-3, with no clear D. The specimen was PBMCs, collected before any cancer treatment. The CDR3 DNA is TGTGCCAGCTCACCACCGACGCTGGCTTCAGATACGCAGTATTTT. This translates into CASSPPTLASDTQYF.